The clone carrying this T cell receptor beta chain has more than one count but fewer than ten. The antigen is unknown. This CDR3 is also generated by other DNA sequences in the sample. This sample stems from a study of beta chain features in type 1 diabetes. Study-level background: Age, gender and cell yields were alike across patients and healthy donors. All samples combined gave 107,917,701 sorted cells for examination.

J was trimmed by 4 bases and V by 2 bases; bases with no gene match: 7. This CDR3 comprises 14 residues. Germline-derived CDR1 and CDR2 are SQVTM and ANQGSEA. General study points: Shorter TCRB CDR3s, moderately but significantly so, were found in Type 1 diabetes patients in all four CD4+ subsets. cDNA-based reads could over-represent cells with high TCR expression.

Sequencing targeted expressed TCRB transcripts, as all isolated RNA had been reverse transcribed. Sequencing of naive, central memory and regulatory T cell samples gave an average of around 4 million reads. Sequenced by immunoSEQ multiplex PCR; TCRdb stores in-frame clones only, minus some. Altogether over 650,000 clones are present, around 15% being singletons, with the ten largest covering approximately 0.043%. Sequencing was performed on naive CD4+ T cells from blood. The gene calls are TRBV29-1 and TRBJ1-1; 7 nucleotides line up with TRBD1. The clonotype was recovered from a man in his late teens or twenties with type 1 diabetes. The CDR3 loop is CSVEKGAGGTEAFF. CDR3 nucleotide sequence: TGCAGCGTTGAAAAGGGGGCAGGGGGCACTGAAGCTTTCTTT. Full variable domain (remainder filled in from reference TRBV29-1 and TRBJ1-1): SAVISQKPSRDICQRGTSLTIQCQVDSQVTMMFWYRQQPGQSLTLIATANQGSEATYESGFVIDKFPISRPNLTFSTLTVSNMSPEDSSIYLCSVEKGAGGTEAFFGQGTRLTVV.